These T cell receptor beta chains were read from a single sample in a study of cytomegalovirus exposure and HLA in healthy donors. Here immunoSEQ multiplex PCR was the method, and the copy in TCRdb shows in-frame clones only, minus some. The data show roughly 100,000 clones, with 60% to 80% seen just once and roughly 2.7% held by the top ten. The source material was PBMCs. These receptors were taken from a man aged 45 to 65 in good health and CMV-seropositive. Each CDR3 is given with its conserved first and last residue.

j_call v_call cdr3_aa
NA TRBV9 CASSTRGTSGLPEQYF
TRBJ2-5 TRBV5-1 CASSLEGAETQYF
TRBJ2-1 TRBV11-3 CASSGRDDSYNEQFF
TRBJ1-5 TRBV2 CASSSGREQPQHF
TRBJ2-7 TRBV10-1 CASGGTSGTYEQYF
TRBJ2-2 TRBV5-1 CASTPGHPNTGELFF
TRBJ1-2 TRBV13 CASSSSTGIYGYTF
TRBJ1-2 TRBV7-2 CASRSGAGANYGYTF
TRBJ1-2 TRBV6-6 CASSYDDRGFNYGYTF
TRBJ2-5 TRBV4-1 CASSQEQGVTQYF
TRBJ1-1 TRBV2 CASSRENTEAFF
TRBJ1-2 TRBV29-1 CSVGTGSNYGYTF
TRBJ1-1 TRBV7-8 CASSFNRVGEAFF
TRBJ1-3 TRBV7-2 CASSLQGSGAGNTIYF
TRBJ2-2 TRBV27 CASTPGVNTGELFF
TRBJ2-5 TRBV10-3 CAITRDSQETQYF
TRBJ1-2 TRBV27 CASSSGGGYTF
TRBJ2-1 TRBV21-1 CASSPPWTSEKGRLSYNEQFF
TRBJ2-7 TRBV11-2 CASSLNTEGEQYF
TRBJ1-1 TRBV7-3 CASSFTGSNTEAFF
TRBJ2-1 TRBV5-6 CASSSLLPLAGGDEQFF
TRBJ1-2 TRBV2 CARTYRGRSGGYTF
TRBJ2-2 TRBV27 CASTSLANTGELFF
TRBJ2-2 TRBV5-4 CASSPRDRVAGELFF